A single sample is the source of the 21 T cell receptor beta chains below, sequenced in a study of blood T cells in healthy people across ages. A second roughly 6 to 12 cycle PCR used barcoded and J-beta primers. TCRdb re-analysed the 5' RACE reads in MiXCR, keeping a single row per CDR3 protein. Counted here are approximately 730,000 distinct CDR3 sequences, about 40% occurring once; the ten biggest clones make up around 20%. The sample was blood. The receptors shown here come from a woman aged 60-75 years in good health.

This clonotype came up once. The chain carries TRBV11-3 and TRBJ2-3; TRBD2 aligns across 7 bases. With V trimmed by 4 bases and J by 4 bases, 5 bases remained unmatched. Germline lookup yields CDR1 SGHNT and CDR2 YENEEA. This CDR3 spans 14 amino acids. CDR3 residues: CASSSGTKPDTQYF. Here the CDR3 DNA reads TGTGCCAGCAGCTCCGGGACTAAACCAGATACGCAGTATTTT. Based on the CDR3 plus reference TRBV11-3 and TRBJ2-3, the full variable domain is EAGVVQSPRYKIIEKKQPVAFWCNPISGHNTLYWYLQNLGQGPELLIRYENEEAVDDSQLPKDRFSAERLKGVDSTLKIQPAELGDSAVYLCASSSGTKPDTQYFGPGTRLTVL.

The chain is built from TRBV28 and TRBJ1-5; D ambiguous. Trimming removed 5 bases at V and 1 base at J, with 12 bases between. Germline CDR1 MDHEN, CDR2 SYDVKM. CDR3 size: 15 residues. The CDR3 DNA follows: TGTGCCAGCAGTCTCCCGAGGAGAAGCAATCAGCCCCAGCATTTT. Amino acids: CASSLPRRSNQPQHF.

This chain's CDR3 is CASSVDRPNYGYTF. In DNA form, the CDR3 reads TGCGCCAGCAGCGTGGACAGGCCGAACTATGGCTACACCTTC. This rearrangement joins TRBV5-1 to TRBJ1-2; TRBD1 aligns across 7 bases. CDR3 size: 14 residues. Germline assignment: CDR1 SGHRS and CDR2 YFSETQ. The ends lost 4 bases at V and 2 bases at J; junction bases unmatched: 5.

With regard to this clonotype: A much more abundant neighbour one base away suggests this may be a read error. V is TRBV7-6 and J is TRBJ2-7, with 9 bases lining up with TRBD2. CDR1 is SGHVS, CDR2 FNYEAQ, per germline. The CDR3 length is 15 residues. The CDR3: CTSSLEAGGSHEQYF. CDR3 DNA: TGTACCAGCAGCTTAGAAGCGGGGGGATCCCACGAGCAGTACTTC.

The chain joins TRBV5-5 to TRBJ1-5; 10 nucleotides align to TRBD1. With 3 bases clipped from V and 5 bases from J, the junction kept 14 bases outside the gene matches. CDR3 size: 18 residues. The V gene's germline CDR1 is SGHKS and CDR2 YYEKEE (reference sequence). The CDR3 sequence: CASSSNPPGQGIDQPQHF. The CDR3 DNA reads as TGTGCCAGCAGCTCTAACCCACCGGGACAGGGGATCGATCAGCCCCAGCATTTT.

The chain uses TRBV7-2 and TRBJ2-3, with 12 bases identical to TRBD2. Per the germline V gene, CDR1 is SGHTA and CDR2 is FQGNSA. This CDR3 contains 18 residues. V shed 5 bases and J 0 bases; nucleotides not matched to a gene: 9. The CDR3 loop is CASSPLGLAGGSTDTQYF. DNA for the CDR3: TGTGCCAGCAGCCCCCTGGGGCTAGCGGGGGGGAGCACAGATACGCAGTATTTT.

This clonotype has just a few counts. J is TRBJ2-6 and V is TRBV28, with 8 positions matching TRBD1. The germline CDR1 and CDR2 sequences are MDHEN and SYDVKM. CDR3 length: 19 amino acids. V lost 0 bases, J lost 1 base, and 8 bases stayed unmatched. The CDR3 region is CASSLWAGTGTSGANVLTF. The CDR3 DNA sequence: TGTGCCAGCAGTTTATGGGCCGGGACAGGCACATCTGGGGCCAACGTCCTGACTTTC.

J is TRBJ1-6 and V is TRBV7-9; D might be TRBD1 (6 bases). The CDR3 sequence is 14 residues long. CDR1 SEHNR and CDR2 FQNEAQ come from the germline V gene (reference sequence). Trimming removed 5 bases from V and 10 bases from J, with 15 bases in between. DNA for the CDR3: TGTGCCAGCAGCCAAGGACAGAATGGCTCACCCCTCCACTTT. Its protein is CASSQGQNGSPLHF.

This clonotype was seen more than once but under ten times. CDR3 nucleotide sequence: TGTGCCAGCAGACCGACTAGCTTTGAGACCCAGTACTTC. Protein: CASRPTSFETQYF. This chain uses TRBV7-2 with TRBJ2-7; TRBD2 matches 7 bases. Judging by the DNA end, TRBJ2-5 fits better; the J call may be wrong. Per the germline V gene, CDR1 is SGHTA and CDR2 is FQGNSA. The CDR3 has 13 amino acids.

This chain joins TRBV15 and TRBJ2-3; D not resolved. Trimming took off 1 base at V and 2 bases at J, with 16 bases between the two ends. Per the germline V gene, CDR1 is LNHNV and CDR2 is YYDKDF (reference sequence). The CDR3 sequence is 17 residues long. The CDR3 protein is CATSRVIDSLLTDTQYF. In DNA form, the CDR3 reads TGTGCCACCAGCAGAGTTATAGACTCGCTACTCACAGATACGCAGTATTTT.

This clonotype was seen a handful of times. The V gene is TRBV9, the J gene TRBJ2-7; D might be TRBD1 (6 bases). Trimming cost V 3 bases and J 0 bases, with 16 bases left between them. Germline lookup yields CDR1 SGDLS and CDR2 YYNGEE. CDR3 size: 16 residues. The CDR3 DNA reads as TGTGCCAGCAGCGCCCACGACAGACAGGTCTCCTACGAGCAGTACTTC. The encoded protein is CASSAHDRQVSYEQYF.

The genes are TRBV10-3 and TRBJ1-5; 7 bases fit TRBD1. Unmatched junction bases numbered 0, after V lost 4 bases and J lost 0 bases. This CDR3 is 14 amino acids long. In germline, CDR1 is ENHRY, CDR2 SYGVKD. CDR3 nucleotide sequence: TGTGCCATCAGTGGGGACAGTAGCAATCAGCCCCAGCATTTT. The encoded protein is CAISGDSSNQPQHF.

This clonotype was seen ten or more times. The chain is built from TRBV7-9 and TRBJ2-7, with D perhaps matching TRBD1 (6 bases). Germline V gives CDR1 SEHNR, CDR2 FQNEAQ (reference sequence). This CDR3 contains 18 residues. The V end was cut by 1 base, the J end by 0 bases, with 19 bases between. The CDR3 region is CASSLVEGFGTYSYEQYF. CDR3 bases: TGTGCCAGCAGCTTAGTTGAAGGGTTTGGGACATACTCCTACGAGCAGTACTTC.

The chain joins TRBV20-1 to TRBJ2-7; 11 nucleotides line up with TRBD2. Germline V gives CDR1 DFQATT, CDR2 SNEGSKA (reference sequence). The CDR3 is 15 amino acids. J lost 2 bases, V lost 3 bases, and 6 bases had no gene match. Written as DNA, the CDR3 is TGCAGTGCTAGCTTTGTAGCGGGGGGGACCTACGAGCAGTACTTC. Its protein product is CSASFVAGGTYEQYF.

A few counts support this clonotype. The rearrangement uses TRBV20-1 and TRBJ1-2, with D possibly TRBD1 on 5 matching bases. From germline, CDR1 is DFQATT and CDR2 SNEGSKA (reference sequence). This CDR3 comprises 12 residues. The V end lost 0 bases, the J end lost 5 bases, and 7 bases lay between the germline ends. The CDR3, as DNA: TGCAGTGCTAGAGATGACAGATATGGCTACACCTTC. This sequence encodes CSARDDRYGYTF.

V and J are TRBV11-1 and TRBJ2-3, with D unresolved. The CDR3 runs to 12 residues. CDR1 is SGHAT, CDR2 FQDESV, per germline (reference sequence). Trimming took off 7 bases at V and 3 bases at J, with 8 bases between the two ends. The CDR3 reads CASNDWTDTQYF. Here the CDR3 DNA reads TGTGCCAGCAATGACTGGACAGATACGCAGTATTTT.

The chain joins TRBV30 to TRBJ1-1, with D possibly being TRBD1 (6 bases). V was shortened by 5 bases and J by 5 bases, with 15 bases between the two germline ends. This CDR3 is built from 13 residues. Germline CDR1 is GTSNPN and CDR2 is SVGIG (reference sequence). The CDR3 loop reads CAWVRGGVTEAFF. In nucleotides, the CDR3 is TGTGCCTGGGTCAGGGGAGGGGTGACTGAAGCTTTCTTT.

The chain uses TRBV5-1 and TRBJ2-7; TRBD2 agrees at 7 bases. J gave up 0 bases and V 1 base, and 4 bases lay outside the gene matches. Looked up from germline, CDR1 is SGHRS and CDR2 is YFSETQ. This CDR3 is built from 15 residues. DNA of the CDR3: TGCGCCAGCAGCTTGTTGGGGGACTACTCCTACGAGCAGTACTTC. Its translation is CASSLLGDYSYEQYF.

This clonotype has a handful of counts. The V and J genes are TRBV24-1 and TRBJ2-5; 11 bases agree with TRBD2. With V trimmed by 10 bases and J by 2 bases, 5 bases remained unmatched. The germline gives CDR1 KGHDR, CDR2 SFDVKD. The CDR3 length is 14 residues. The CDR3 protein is CATTSGAEQETQYF. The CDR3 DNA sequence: TGTGCCACGACTAGCGGGGCAGAGCAAGAGACCCAGTACTTC.

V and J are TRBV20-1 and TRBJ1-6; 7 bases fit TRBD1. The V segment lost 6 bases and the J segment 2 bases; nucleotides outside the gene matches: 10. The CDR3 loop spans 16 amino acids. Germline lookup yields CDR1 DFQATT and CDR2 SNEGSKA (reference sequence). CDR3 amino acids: CSARHPTGTYNSPLHF. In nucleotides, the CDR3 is TGCAGTGCCCGACACCCGACAGGGACCTATAATTCACCCCTCCACTTT.

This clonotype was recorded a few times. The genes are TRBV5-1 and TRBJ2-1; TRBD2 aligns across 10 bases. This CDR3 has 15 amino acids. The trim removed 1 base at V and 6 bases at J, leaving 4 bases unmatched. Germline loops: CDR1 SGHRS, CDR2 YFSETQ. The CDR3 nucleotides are TGCGCCAGCAGCTTGAGTACTAGCGGGGCCAATGAGCAGTTCTTC. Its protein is CASSLSTSGANEQFF.